The 18 T cell receptor beta chains listed next were all sequenced from one sample in a study of control samples from healthy donors and cancer patients. TCRdb's copy holds only in-frame clones and misses some; the assay was immunoSEQ multiplex PCR. This table has fewer than 40,000 clones, approximately 93% appearing once. Sequencing was performed on PBMCs. These receptors all stem from a man aged 40-50 years with colorectal cancer.

The chain joins TRBV4-3 to TRBJ2-7; 7 nucleotides agree with TRBD1. Germline CDR1 LGHNA, CDR2 YSLEER. The CDR3 is 14 amino acids. J gave up 3 bases and V 2 bases, and 4 bases lay outside the gene matches. The CDR3 DNA is TGCGCCAGCAGCCAACAGACAGGGCTCTACGAGCAGTACTTC. As protein: CASSQQTGLYEQYF.

This clone was found once. CDR3 residues: CASSPGQMNTEAFF. The CDR3 coding sequence is TGTGCCAGCAGCCCCGGACAGATGAACACTGAAGCTTTCTTT. The chain is built from TRBV5-4 and TRBJ1-1; D perhaps matches TRBD1 (6 bases). Trimming removed 4 bases at V and 0 bases at J, with 10 bases between. CDR3 length: 14 amino acids. Germline-derived CDR1 and CDR2 are SGHNT and YYREEE (reference sequence).

As for this clone: Other nucleotide sequences from this sample produce the same CDR3. V and J are TRBV6-5 and TRBJ2-3, with a weak D call TRBD2 (6 bases). The CDR3 runs to 15 residues. V was cut by 2 bases and J by 3 bases, with 12 bases left in between. CDR1 and CDR2 (germline): MNHEY, SVGAGI. The CDR3 loop reads CASSYRGGGTDTQYF. The CDR3 bases are TGTGCCAGCAGTTACAGGGGAGGTGGGACAGATACGCAGTATTTT.

J is TRBJ2-3 and V is TRBV9; tentative D call: TRBD1 (5 bases). Germline V gene data show CDR1 as SGDLS and CDR2 as YYNGEE. The V end lost 2 bases, the J end lost 0 bases, and 10 bases lay between the germline ends. This CDR3 spans 15 amino acids. As DNA, the CDR3 is TGTGCCAGCAGCGTGGACATATCTAGCACAGATACGCAGTATTTT. Amino acids: CASSVDISSTDTQYF.

This chain joins TRBV5-1 and TRBJ2-5; the match to TRBD2 covers 9 bases. Germline V lookup: CDR1 SGHRS, CDR2 YFSETQ. The CDR3 loop spans 15 amino acids. V dropped 5 bases and J dropped 0; count of bases not matched to a gene: 5. The CDR3 bases are TGCGCCAGCAGGTCCCTAGCGGGGAACCAAGAGACCCAGTACTTC. Amino acids: CASRSLAGNQETQYF.

This chain joins TRBV20-1 and TRBJ2-7; D perhaps matches TRBD1 (6 bases). V was cut by 7 bases and J by 3 bases, with 10 bases left in between. The CDR3 runs 11 residues. Looked up from germline, CDR1 is DFQATT and CDR2 is SNEGSKA (reference sequence). This CDR3 reads CSVQTGYEQYF. In DNA form, the CDR3 reads TGCAGTGTTCAGACAGGCTACGAGCAGTACTTC.

This rearrangement joins TRBV2 to TRBJ1-2; 8 nucleotides line up with TRBD1. Trimming removed 4 bases from V and 8 bases from J; junction bases left unmatched: 3. CDR3 length: 12 amino acids. From germline, CDR1 is SNHLY and CDR2 FYNNEI. The CDR3 DNA sequence: TGTGCCAGCAGTGGACAGGGGATCGGCTACACCTTC. Its translation: CASSGQGIGYTF.

The chain combines TRBV19 with TRBJ1-2; D ambiguous. Germline assignment: CDR1 LNHDA and CDR2 SQIVND (reference sequence). V was shortened by 5 bases and J by 1 base, with 11 bases between the two germline ends. The CDR3 length is 14 residues. CDR3: CASSPRGVNYGYTF. The CDR3 region has the DNA TGTGCCAGTAGTCCCCGGGGTGTTAACTATGGCTACACCTTC. The variable domain in full, with the rest retrieved from reference TRBV19 and TRBJ1-2, is DGGITQSPKYLFRKEGQNVTLSCEQNLNHDAMYWYRQDPGQGLRLIYYSQIVNDFQKGDIAEGYSVSREKKESFPLTVTSAQKNPTAFYLCASSPRGVNYGYTFGSGTRLTVV.

The CDR3 DNA sequence: TGTGCCAGCAGTTTGGAAGGGGCCAAAAACATTCAGTACTTC. Its protein is CASSLEGAKNIQYF. The chain employs TRBV6-2 or TRBV6-3 and TRBJ2-4; no definite D call. CDR3 length: 14 residues. The V end lost 4 bases, the J end lost 1 base, and 8 bases lay between the germline ends. CDR1 is MNHEY, CDR2 SVGEGT, per germline.

The chain is built from TRBV7-9 and TRBJ1-1; 11 bases align to TRBD1. This CDR3 contains 14 residues. After removal of 6 bases from V and 4 bases from J, the junction contained 4 bases not matched to a gene. Germline CDR1 and CDR2: SEHNR and FQNEAQ (reference sequence). The chain's CDR3 is CASRSGTGGTEAFF. The CDR3 region has the DNA TGTGCCAGCAGATCCGGGACAGGGGGCACTGAAGCTTTCTTT.

This chain links TRBV6-5 with TRBJ2-1; 8 bases are a match to TRBD2. The CDR3 covers 14 residues. CDR1 is MNHEY, CDR2 SVGAGI, per germline. Trimming cost V 8 bases and J 7 bases; bases outside gene matches: 10. CDR3 loop: CASGSTGTRNEQFF. CDR3 coding DNA: TGTGCCAGCGGGTCCACCGGGACTAGGAATGAGCAGTTCTTC.

This sequence joins TRBV19 and TRBJ2-7; D possibly corresponds to TRBD2 (5 bases). The V and J ends lost 2 bases and 2 bases respectively, with 10 bases between them. Germline CDR1 and CDR2: LNHDA and SQIVND (reference sequence). This CDR3 has 14 amino acids. CDR3 in DNA: TGTGCCAGTAGTATATCGCCCGGGGCCTACGAGCAGTACTTC. Encoded protein: CASSISPGAYEQYF. Full variable domain (remainder filled in from reference TRBV19 and TRBJ2-7): DGGITQSPKYLFRKEGQNVTLSCEQNLNHDAMYWYRQDPGQGLRLIYYSQIVNDFQKGDIAEGYSVSREKKESFPLTVTSAQKNPTAFYLCASSISPGAYEQYFGPGTRLTVT.

This chain links TRBV19 with TRBJ1-2, with D hard to call. V was shortened by 9 bases and J by 3 bases, with 5 bases between the two germline ends. Germline-derived CDR1 and CDR2 are LNHDA and SQIVND (reference sequence). This CDR3 has 10 residues. The CDR3, as DNA: TGTGCCAGCAGCGACTATGGCTACACCTTC. It is translated as CASSDYGYTF.

This clone appeared once. This chain uses TRBV6-5 with TRBJ1-1; 8 bases match TRBD1. With 9 bases clipped from V and 4 bases from J, the junction kept 7 bases outside the gene matches. The V gene's germline CDR1 is MNHEY and CDR2 SVGAGI. This CDR3 is built from 13 residues. CDR3 bases: TGTGCCAGTCCCCGGACAGGGTTCACTGAAGCTTTCTTT. Translated, it gives CASPRTGFTEAFF.

The chain couples TRBV5-1 to TRBJ1-1, with no clear D. Trimming removed 4 bases at V and 2 bases at J, with 18 bases between. The CDR3 contains 16 residues. Germline CDR1 is SGHRS and CDR2 is YFSETQ. CDR3 nucleotide sequence: TGCGCCAGCAGCCCACACCAATCAGTCTCAAACACTGAAGCTTTCTTT. It specifies CASSPHQSVSNTEAFF. Filled out from reference TRBV5-1 and TRBJ1-1, the complete variable domain reads KAGVTQTPRYLIKTRGQQVTLSCSPISGHRSVSWYQQTPGQGLQFLFEYFSETQRNKGNFPGRFSGRQFSNSRSEMNVSTLELGDSALYLCASSPHQSVSNTEAFFGQGTRLTVV.

This clone was seen a handful of times. The rearrangement uses TRBV6-5 and TRBJ1-5; D perhaps matches TRBD1 (5 bases). V was shortened by 5 bases and J by 7 bases, with 15 bases between the two germline ends. CDR1 MNHEY and CDR2 SVGAGI come from the germline V gene. This CDR3 contains 14 residues. For the CDR3, the DNA is TGTGCCAGCAGTACCACAGGAAACTCCCAGCCCCAGCATTTT. This translates into CASSTTGNSQPQHF.

As for this clone: One end of the junction does not line up with germline, which may come from a read error. This same CDR3 is encoded by further DNA sequences in the sample. DNA of the CDR3: TGCGCCAGTAGTATAGGGGGAATGAACACTGAAGCTTTCTTT. Translated, it gives CASSIGGMNTEAFF. The chain links TRBV19 to TRBJ1-1, with a possible D match to TRBD1 (6 bases). The CDR3 is 14 amino acids. Germline V lookup: CDR1 LNHDA, CDR2 SQIVND (reference sequence).

The chain uses TRBV7-3 and TRBJ2-1; a weak D match, TRBD1 (6 bases). The germline gives CDR1 SGHTA, CDR2 FQGTGA. CDR3 length: 15 amino acids. Trimming stripped 4 bases from V and 3 bases from J, with 13 bases between. The CDR3 is CASSSTGSYYNEQFF. The CDR3 DNA follows: TGTGCCAGCAGCTCAACAGGGAGCTACTACAATGAGCAGTTCTTC.